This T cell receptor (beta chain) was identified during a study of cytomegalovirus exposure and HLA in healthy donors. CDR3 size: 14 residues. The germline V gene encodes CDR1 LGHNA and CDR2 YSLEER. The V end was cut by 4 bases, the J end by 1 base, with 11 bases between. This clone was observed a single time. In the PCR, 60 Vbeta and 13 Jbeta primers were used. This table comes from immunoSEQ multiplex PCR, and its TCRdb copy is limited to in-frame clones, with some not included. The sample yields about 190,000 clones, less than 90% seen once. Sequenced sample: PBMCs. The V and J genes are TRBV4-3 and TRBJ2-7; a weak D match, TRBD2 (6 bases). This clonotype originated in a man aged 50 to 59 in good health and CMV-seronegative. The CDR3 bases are TGCGCCAGCAGCCCTAGGACTATTTCCTACGAGCAGTACTTC. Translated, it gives CASSPRTISYEQYF.